This TCR beta chain was observed in a study of blood T cell repertoires in COVID-19. About the study: The United States, Italy and Spain supplied acute and convalescent COVID-19 samples.

The data were produced by immunoSEQ multiplex PCR, yet TCRdb's version contains in-frame clones alone and is incomplete. This sample has roughly 160,000 clones; about nine tenths occur once, and the top ten carry approximately 2.2%. The CDR3 sequence is 12 residues long. V dropped 3 bases and J dropped 15 bases, with 15 bases sitting between them. From germline, CDR1 is KGHSH and CDR2 LQKENI. The genes are TRBV18 and TRBJ2-1; D perhaps matches TRBD1 (5 bases). The sequenced material came from peripheral blood. The clonotype comes from a man aged 18 to 30 with acute or convalescent COVID-19. For the CDR3, the DNA is TGTGCCAGCTCACCGCCCCAGGGAAGGAGGTTCTTC. Translating it yields CASSPPQGRRFF.